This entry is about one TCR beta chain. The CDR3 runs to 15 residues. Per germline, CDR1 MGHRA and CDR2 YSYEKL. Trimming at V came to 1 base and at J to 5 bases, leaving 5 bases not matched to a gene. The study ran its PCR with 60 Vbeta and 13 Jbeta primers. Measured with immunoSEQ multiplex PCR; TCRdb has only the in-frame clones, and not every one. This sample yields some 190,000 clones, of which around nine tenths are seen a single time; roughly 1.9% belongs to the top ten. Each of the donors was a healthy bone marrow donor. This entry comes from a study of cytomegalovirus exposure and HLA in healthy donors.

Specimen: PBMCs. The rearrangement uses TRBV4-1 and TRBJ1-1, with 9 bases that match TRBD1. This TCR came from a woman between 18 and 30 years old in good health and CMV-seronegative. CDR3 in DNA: TGCGCCAGCAGCCAAGGTGACAGGGGGAGAACTGAAGCTTTCTTT. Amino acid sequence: CASSQGDRGRTEAFF.